A single sample is the source of the 24 T cell receptor beta chains below, sequenced in a study of T-cell reconstitution after alpha-beta-depleted transplantation in children. TCRbeta library construction was performed incorporating unique molecular identifiers. TCRdb fed the PCR reads into MiXCR, producing one record per CDR3 protein. The table shows 200,000 or so distinct CDR3 sequences, with around 5.9% occurring only once. The sample was PBMCs, taken before TCRalphabeta/CD19-depleted stem cell transplant. The receptors stem from a girl under three years old with combined immunodeficiency, due to receive a stem cell transplant.

This clonotype showed up many times. V usage is TRBV5-5 and J usage is TRBJ2-4; TRBD1 matches at 9 bases. The trim removed 3 bases at V and 7 bases at J, leaving 11 bases unmatched. Germline-derived CDR1 and CDR2 are SGHKS and YYEKEE (reference sequence). The CDR3 totals 16 residues. The CDR3 spells CASSSSRTGVRNIQYF. DNA of the CDR3: TGTGCCAGCAGCTCCTCTAGGACAGGGGTCCGGAACATTCAGTACTTC.

This clonotype was found a few times. The rearrangement joins TRBV12-3 or TRBV12-4 to TRBJ1-2; possibly TRBD1 for D (6 bases). With 4 bases removed from V and 8 bases from J, the gap between germline ends came to 14 bases. This CDR3 comprises 13 residues. The CDR3 loop is CASSSPGDYGYTF. CDR3 nucleotides: TGTGCCAGCAGTTCCCCAGGGGATTACGGCTACACCTTC.

This sequence joins TRBV7-6 and TRBJ2-7; possibly TRBD1 for D (5 bases). The germline gives CDR1 SGHVS, CDR2 FNYEAQ. The CDR3 extends over 14 amino acids. Deletions cut 5 bases from V and 2 bases from J, with 13 bases between. CDR3 loop: CASSPNRPTYEQYF. For the CDR3, the DNA is TGTGCCAGCAGCCCAAACAGGCCGACCTACGAGCAGTACTTC.

The chain employs TRBV3-1 and TRBJ2-1; 12 bases fit TRBD1. V lost 5 bases, J lost 7 bases, and 15 bases stayed unmatched. This CDR3 has 18 amino acids. Germline V gene lookup returns CDR1 LGHDT and CDR2 YNNKEL (reference sequence). CDR3 bases: TGTGCCAGCAGCTTCACACACCCCGGGACAGGGGGCGAGAATGAGCAGTTCTTC. This encodes CASSFTHPGTGGENEQFF.

This clonotype showed up many times. The chain links TRBV20-1 to TRBJ2-1; D might be TRBD1 or TRBD2, each matching 6 bases. V lost 3 bases and J lost 4, with 16 bases in between. Germline CDR1 is DFQATT and CDR2 is SNEGSKA (reference sequence). The CDR3 sequence is 15 residues long. The CDR3 nucleotides read TGCAGTGCTAGGACTAGGACAGAATCTTACAATGAGCAGTTCTTC. This translates into CSARTRTESYNEQFF.

In its sample, this clonotype was seen many times. This rearrangement joins TRBV27 to TRBJ1-4, with D possibly being TRBD1 (6 bases). V was cut by 5 bases and J by 5 bases, with 15 bases left in between. CDR1 MNHEY and CDR2 SMNVEV come from the germline V gene (reference sequence). CDR3 length: 15 amino acids. CDR3 in amino acids: CASSPSRGPNEKLFF. In DNA, the CDR3 is TGTGCCAGCAGTCCTTCTCGGGGGCCGAATGAAAAACTGTTTTTT.

This clonotype has at least ten counts. The J gene is TRBJ1-2, the V gene TRBV27; D may be TRBD1 (6 bases). The CDR3 spans 15 residues. Between the trimmed V and J ends, which lost 5 bases and 7 bases, there was a span of 20 bases. Looked up from germline, CDR1 is MNHEY and CDR2 is SMNVEV (reference sequence). The CDR3 reads CASSPLQGGDVGYTF. The CDR3 bases are TGTGCCAGCAGTCCACTACAGGGAGGGGACGTTGGCTACACCTTC.

This clonotype was observed at least ten times. The chain couples TRBV12-3 or TRBV12-4 to TRBJ2-1; D unresolved. Trimming removed 2 bases at V and 6 bases at J, with 20 bases between. The CDR3 contains 17 residues. CDR3 region: CASSLNIHGYGSNEQFF. The CDR3 region has the DNA TGTGCCAGCAGTTTAAACATCCATGGGTATGGGTCCAATGAGCAGTTCTTC.

This clonotype was recorded at least ten times. The V call is TRBV3-1, the J call TRBJ2-5; D call uncertain. The CDR3 spans 16 residues. V dropped 4 bases and J dropped 3 bases, with 18 bases sitting between them. The V gene's germline CDR1 is LGHDT and CDR2 YNNKEL (reference sequence). CDR3 region: CASSPRIYPKEETQYF. CDR3 DNA: TGTGCCAGCAGCCCCCGGATCTACCCAAAGGAAGAGACCCAGTACTTC.

Many counts were recorded for this clonotype. V gene TRBV15 combines with J gene TRBJ1-1; D uncertain. Trimming left V 5 bases short and J 4 bases short, with 17 bases between. This CDR3 has 15 amino acids. Looked up from germline, CDR1 is LNHNV and CDR2 is YYDKDF (reference sequence). CDR3 region: CATSGSGRRTTEAFF. The DNA of the CDR3 is TGTGCCACCAGCGGATCCGGGAGACGGACCACTGAAGCTTTCTTT.

This clonotype came up many times. The rearrangement uses TRBV27 and TRBJ2-7; 9 bases match TRBD2. V trimming: 2 bases; J trimming: 3 bases; junction bases outside the gene matches: 2. Germline lookup yields CDR1 MNHEY and CDR2 SMNVEV (reference sequence). The CDR3 has 14 amino acids. Written as DNA, the CDR3 is TGTGCCAGCAGTTTAGCGGGGGGGTTCTACGAGCAGTACTTC. It yields the protein CASSLAGGFYEQYF.

This clonotype was counted many times. V and J are TRBV7-9 and TRBJ2-1, with 7 bases matching TRBD2. Trimming cost V 3 bases and J 1 base; bases outside gene matches: 0. CDR1 is SEHNR, CDR2 FQNEAQ, per germline (reference sequence). CDR3 length: 14 residues. The CDR3 reads CASSLGGSYNEQFF. The CDR3 DNA reads as TGTGCCAGCAGCTTGGGGGGGTCCTACAATGAGCAGTTCTTC.

Ten or more counts support this clonotype. The genes are TRBV29-1 and TRBJ2-2, with TRBD2 matching over 10 bases. Germline CDR1 reads SQVTM; CDR2 reads ANQGSEA. The V segment lost 0 bases and the J segment 3 bases; nucleotides outside the gene matches: 7. This CDR3 is 17 amino acids long. CDR3: CSVEETLAGVYTGELFF. The CDR3 coding sequence is TGCAGCGTTGAAGAGACTCTAGCGGGAGTCTACACCGGGGAGCTGTTTTTT.

This clonotype has a count of ten or more. V usage is TRBV6-5 and J usage is TRBJ2-7; D is unclear. CDR3 size: 12 residues. Trimming cost V 6 bases and J 6 bases, with 12 bases left between them. The germline V gene has CDR1 MNHEY and CDR2 SVGAGI. CDR3 sequence: CASSPRWGEQYF. In DNA, the CDR3 is TGTGCCAGCAGCCCTAGATGGGGCGAGCAGTACTTC.

This clonotype appeared many times. This chain links TRBV28 with TRBJ2-7; unclear D gene. The CDR3 spans 16 residues. Germline CDR1 reads MDHEN; CDR2 reads SYDVKM. Trimming cost V 2 bases and J 3 bases, with 17 bases left between them. CDR3 nucleotides: TGTGCCAGCAGTTTAGGGGTTAGCCGGCGCGGCTACGAGCAGTACTTC. Translating it yields CASSLGVSRRGYEQYF.

In this sample, this clonotype turned up many times. The chain combines TRBV29-1 with TRBJ2-1; 12 positions agree with TRBD2. The germline gives CDR1 SQVTM, CDR2 ANQGSEA. CDR3 length: 15 residues. Trimming at V came to 3 bases and at J to 4 bases, leaving 4 bases not matched to a gene. CDR3 sequence: CSVDGLAGNYNEQFF. The CDR3 nucleotides are TGCAGCGTTGATGGACTAGCGGGGAATTACAATGAGCAGTTCTTC.

There are many counts of this clonotype. The chain recombines TRBV4-1 with TRBJ2-2, with D perhaps TRBD2 (5 bases). Trimming took 3 bases from V and 1 from J, leaving 18 bases between them. Germline CDR1 is MGHRA and CDR2 is YSYEKL. There are 18 residues in the CDR3. CDR3 bases: TGCGCCAGCAGCCATCCTAAGCCAATCGGGAAGAACACCGGGGAGCTGTTTTTT. Protein sequence: CASSHPKPIGKNTGELFF.

This clonotype was observed at least ten times. The V and J genes are TRBV6-2 or TRBV6-3 and TRBJ2-1; 9 nucleotides agree with TRBD2. The CDR3 contains 13 residues. J lost 6 bases, V lost 5 bases, and 2 bases had no gene match. Looked up from germline, CDR1 is MNHEY and CDR2 is SVGEGT. Here the CDR3 DNA reads TGTGCCAGCAGTGCGGGGGGGTTCAATGAGCAGTTCTTC. This codes for CASSAGGFNEQFF.

The CDR3, as DNA: TGTGCCAGCAGCCTTGACCCCGGGACACATCTCCGTCACTCTGGAAACACCATATATTTT. Amino acid sequence: CASSLDPGTHLRHSGNTIYF. This rearrangement joins TRBV11-2 to TRBJ1-3, with a possible D match to TRBD1 (6 bases). In germline, CDR1 is SGHAT, CDR2 FQNNGV. The CDR3 is 20 residues long. V was trimmed by 5 bases and J by 0 bases, leaving 26 bases between them.

There are many counts of this clonotype. V and J are TRBV7-6 and TRBJ2-1, with D perhaps TRBD1 or TRBD2 (5 bases each). Germline V lookup: CDR1 SGHVS, CDR2 FNYEAQ. Trimming pared 1 base from V and 1 base from J, leaving 14 bases between. The CDR3 is 17 residues long. Here the CDR3 DNA reads TGTGCCAGCAGCTTAGGGGCAGGGCGGGTATCCTACAATGAGCAGTTCTTC. Translation gives CASSLGAGRVSYNEQFF. Using reference TRBV7-6 and TRBJ2-1 for the parts outside the CDR3, the full variable domain is GAGVSQSPRYKVTKRGQDVALRCDPISGHVSLYWYRQALGQGPEFLTYFNYEAQQDKSGLPNDRFSAERPEGSISTLTIQRTEQRDSAMYRCASSLGAGRVSYNEQFFGPGTRLTVL.

This clonotype was detected many times. The chain recombines TRBV4-2 with TRBJ2-6; 8 bases map to TRBD2. The CDR3 loop spans 21 amino acids. J lost 0 bases, V lost 0 bases, and 13 bases had no gene match. CDR1 is LGHNA and CDR2 is YNFKEQ in the germline V gene. The CDR3 DNA is TGTGCCAGCAGCCAAGATGGACGGGCGAGCGGGAGTTCCTCTGGGGCCAACGTCCTGACTTTC. Translation gives CASSQDGRASGSSSGANVLTF.

The table lists this clonotype with a few counts. The J gene is TRBJ2-5, the V gene TRBV5-5; a weak D match, TRBD2 (6 bases). The CDR3 is 14 amino acids. Trimming pared 4 bases from V and 2 bases from J, leaving 12 bases between. CDR1 SGHKS and CDR2 YYEKEE come from the germline V gene (reference sequence). The CDR3 protein is CASSPVGLQETQYF. Written as DNA, the CDR3 is TGTGCCAGCAGCCCGGTAGGACTACAAGAGACCCAGTACTTC.

This clonotype was counted ten times or more. The chain joins TRBV29-1 to TRBJ2-7, with D uncertain. This CDR3 has 13 residues. Germline V gives CDR1 SQVTM, CDR2 ANQGSEA. Trimming removed 1 base at V and 3 bases at J, with 10 bases between. The CDR3 is CSVEVMTNYEQYF. The CDR3 coding sequence is TGCAGCGTTGAAGTGATGACGAACTACGAGCAGTACTTC.

This clonotype has more than one count but fewer than ten. The rearrangement links TRBV12-3 or TRBV12-4 to TRBJ1-5, with D unresolved. Trimming took 1 base from V and 0 from J, leaving 4 bases between them. The CDR3 loop spans 14 amino acids. Here the CDR3 reads CASSLDGSNQPQHF. DNA of the CDR3: TGTGCCAGCAGTTTAGATGGTAGCAATCAGCCCCAGCATTTT.